This TCR beta chain was obtained from a study of identical twins. V was clipped by 5 bases and J by 6 bases; unmatched bases: 13. The CDR3 totals 17 residues. There are a few counts of this clonotype. The authors used template switching to add a universal primer site and gave cDNA unique molecular identifiers. TCRdb processed the 5' RACE reads anew with MiXCR; each CDR3 protein has one entry. The sample lists around 250,000 distinct CDR3 sequences; over 5.5% were seen once. The same data also went into a second study, on T cells expressing NK-cell markers.

Sample: CD8+ T cells sorted from blood. This receptor was obtained from a woman aged 18-29 years in good health. The rearrangement joins TRBV12-3 or TRBV12-4 to TRBJ1-5, with TRBD1 matching 10 bases. The CDR3 is CASSKDRGDRRSQPQHF. CDR3 DNA: TGTGCCAGCAGTAAGGACAGGGGGGACCGGAGGAGTCAGCCCCAGCATTTT.